This TCR beta chain originates from a study of T cells in Graves' hyperthyroidism and ophthalmopathy. The CDR3 regions of TCR beta were amplified from RNA transcripts. Carried out on the TCR CDR3, a first-round RT-PCR used the HTBI primer set. A single record per CDR3 protein comes from TCRdb applying MiXCR to the multiplex PCR reads. The table has 300,000 to 450,000 distinct CDR3 sequences, around 14% seen once. The sequence was collected from a woman aged 25 to 39 with Graves' hyperthyroidism. The sample comprised blood.

CDR3 coding DNA: TGTGCCAGCAGCTTGGCTAACAGGGTAACCGGGGAGCTGTTTTTT. This encodes CASSLANRVTGELFF. V usage is TRBV5-5 and J usage is TRBJ2-2; a weak D match, TRBD1 (6 bases). Germline CDR1 reads SGHKS; CDR2 reads YYEKEE (reference sequence). This CDR3 has 15 residues. Trimming removed 0 bases from V and 5 bases from J, with 11 bases in between. Full variable domain (missing parts from reference TRBV5-5 and TRBJ2-2): DAGVTQSPTHLIKTRGQQVTLRCSPISGHKSVSWYQQVLGQGPQFIFQYYEKEERGRGNFPDRFSARQFPNYSSELNVNALLLGDSALYLCASSLANRVTGELFFGEGSRLTVL.